The present T cell receptor (beta chain) was sequenced within a study of blood T cell repertoires in COVID-19. Overall study: Acute and convalescent COVID-19 specimens originated in the United States, Italy and Spain. T cells, B-cell-depleted T cells, or PBMCs supplied cDNA or gDNA.

Original methodology: Reference gene primer amplification gave estimated nucleated cell counts. Profiled with immunoSEQ multiplex PCR; TCRdb holds only in-frame clones, not every one. V, J and clone size derive from that table, while D and trimming were established from the DNA sequence. Among under 150,000 clones listed, more than 70% were seen once. Trimming shortened V by 4 bases and J by 2 bases, and 11 bases separated the two germline ends. The CDR3 sequence is 14 residues long. Germline V lookup: CDR1 LNHDA, CDR2 SQIVND (reference sequence). Input material: peripheral blood. V usage is TRBV19 and J usage is TRBJ1-2, with D perhaps TRBD1 (6 bases). The source of this sequence is a man aged 55-75 years with acute or convalescent COVID-19. The CDR3 loop reads CASSRTELNYGYTF. CDR3 DNA: TGTGCCAGTAGTAGGACAGAGTTAAACTATGGCTACACCTTC. The whole variable domain, filled in from reference TRBV19 and TRBJ1-2, reads DGGITQSPKYLFRKEGQNVTLSCEQNLNHDAMYWYRQDPGQGLRLIYYSQIVNDFQKGDIAEGYSVSREKKESFPLTVTSAQKNPTAFYLCASSRTELNYGYTFGSGTRLTVV.